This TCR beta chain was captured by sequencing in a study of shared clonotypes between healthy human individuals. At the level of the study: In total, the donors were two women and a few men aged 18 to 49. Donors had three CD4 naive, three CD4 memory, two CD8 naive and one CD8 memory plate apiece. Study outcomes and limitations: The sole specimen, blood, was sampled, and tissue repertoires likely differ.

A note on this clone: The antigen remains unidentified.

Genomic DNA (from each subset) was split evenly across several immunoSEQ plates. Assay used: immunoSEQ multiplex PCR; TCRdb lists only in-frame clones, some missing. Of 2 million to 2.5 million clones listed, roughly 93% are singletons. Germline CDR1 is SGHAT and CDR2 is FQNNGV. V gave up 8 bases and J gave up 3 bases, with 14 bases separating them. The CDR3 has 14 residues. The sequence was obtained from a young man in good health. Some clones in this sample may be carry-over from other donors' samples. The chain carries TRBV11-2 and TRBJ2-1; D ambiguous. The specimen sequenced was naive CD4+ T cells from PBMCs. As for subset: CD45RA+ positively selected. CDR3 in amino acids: CASGYRLVYNEQFF. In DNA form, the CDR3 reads TGTGCCAGCGGGTACAGACTCGTCTACAATGAGCAGTTCTTC.